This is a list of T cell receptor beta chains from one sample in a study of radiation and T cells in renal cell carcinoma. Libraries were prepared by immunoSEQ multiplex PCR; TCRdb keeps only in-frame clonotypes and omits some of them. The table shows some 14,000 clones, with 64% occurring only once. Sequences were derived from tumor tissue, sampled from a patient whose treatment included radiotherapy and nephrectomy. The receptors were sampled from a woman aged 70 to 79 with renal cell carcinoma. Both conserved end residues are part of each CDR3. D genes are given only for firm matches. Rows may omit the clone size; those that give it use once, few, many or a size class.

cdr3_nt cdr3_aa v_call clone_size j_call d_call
TGTGCCAGCAATGGGGGGCACTCCTACGAGCAGTACTTC CASNGGHSYEQYF TRBV6-5 - TRBJ2-7 -
TGTGCCTGGACCGAATATAACAGAAGGCAGTACTTC CAWTEYNRRQYF TRBV30 few TRBJ2-7 -
TGTGCCAGCAGCGGTGGACTAGCGGGCCGCGAGCAGTACTTC CASSGGLAGREQYF TRBV5-6 - TRBJ2-7 TRBD2
TGTGCCACCAGCAGGGGGAGGGGACTAGCGGCCGAGGGGCAGTTCTTC CATSRGRGLAAEGQFF TRBV15 - TRBJ2-1 TRBD2
TGTGCCAGCTCACCACCTAGCGGGACTCTAAACAATGAGCAGTTCTTC CASSPPSGTLNNEQFF TRBV18 - TRBJ2-1 TRBD2
TGTGCCAGCAACGACCAGGGGCATATGAGCAATCAGCCCCAGCATTTT CASNDQGHMSNQPQHF TRBV6-6 - TRBJ1-5 -
TGTGCCAGCAAACTTGGGACAGCTCCCGGGGAGCTGTTTTTT CASKLGTAPGELFF TRBV7-8 - TRBJ2-2 TRBD1
TGTGCCAGCGGGGTCTCTGGGGCCAACGTCCTGACTTTC CASGVSGANVLTF TRBV2 few TRBJ2-6 -
TGTGCCAGCAGCTTCCGGGCTCCGTCCGGCTATGGCTACACCTTC CASSFRAPSGYGYTF TRBV5-6 - TRBJ1-2 -
TGTGCCAGCAGCAACGCCTCCGGATTCTCCCAAGAGACCCAGTACTTC CASSNASGFSQETQYF TRBV14 - TRBJ2-5 -
TGTGCCAGCAGCCAAGTCATGTGGGGCGCTAACTATGGCTACACCTTC CASSQVMWGANYGYTF TRBV4-2 - TRBJ1-2 -
TGCGCCAGCAGCTCAGTAACTAGCGCCTACGAGCAGTACTTC CASSSVTSAYEQYF TRBV5-1 - TRBJ2-7 TRBD2
TGTGCCTGGAGTGTGGACAGTAATTCACCCCTCCACTTT CAWSVDSNSPLHF TRBV30 - TRBJ1-6 -
TGTGCCAGCAGCTATGGACTAGCGGGTGTTGTAGATACGCAGTATTTT CASSYGLAGVVDTQYF TRBV5-4 few TRBJ2-3 TRBD2
TGTGCCAGCAGGCTGACAGGGACGGGAGGAGATGAGCAGTTCTTC CASRLTGTGGDEQFF TRBV7-6 - TRBJ2-1 -
TGTGCCAGCAGGGGACAGGGGGTCTCGGACACTGAAGCTTTCTTT CASRGQGVSDTEAFF TRBV2 few TRBJ1-1 TRBD1
TGTGCCAGCAGCCCCGGGGGGGGCTCTGGAAACACCATATATTTT CASSPGGGSGNTIYF TRBV7-8 - TRBJ1-3 -
TGTGCCAGCAGCTTGGCGTGGCAGGGGCGAGGCTATGGCTACACCTTC CASSLAWQGRGYGYTF TRBV5-4 - TRBJ1-2 -
TGTGCCAGCTCCCTACAGGGGGGGATCACCTACGAGCAGTACTTC CASSLQGGITYEQYF TRBV18 - TRBJ2-7 -
TGTGCCAGCAGTGACTCGACTAGCGGGGGGGCAGATACGCAGTATTTT CASSDSTSGGADTQYF TRBV6-4 - TRBJ2-3 TRBD2
TGTGCCAGCTCACCAGGGACCTCGAACACTGAAGCTTTCTTT CASSPGTSNTEAFF TRBV18 - TRBJ1-1 -
TGCGCCAGCAGCTTCACCGGGACGAGCTCTGGGGCCAACGTCCTGACTTTC CASSFTGTSSGANVLTF TRBV5-1 - TRBJ2-6 -
TGTGCCAGAAGACACCCCGGGACAGGGGCTTTGGTGGGCTACACCTTC CARRHPGTGALVGYTF TRBV5-3 once TRBJ1-2 TRBD1
TGTGCCAGCAGTTTACGGGGGGATGAGCAGTTCTTC CASSLRGDEQFF TRBV27 once TRBJ2-1 TRBD2
TGTGCCACTAAGACACATGCAACTAATGAAAAACTGTTTTTT CATKTHATNEKLFF TRBV2 - TRBJ1-4 -
TGCGCCAGCAGCTGGACCGAGGACAGGGGGTTCTACGAGCAGTACTTC CASSWTEDRGFYEQYF TRBV5-1 - TRBJ2-7 TRBD1
TGTGCCAGCAGTGTGGTCAGTCGGGACACTGAAGCTTTCTTT CASSVVSRDTEAFF TRBV2 - TRBJ1-1 -
TGTGCCAGCAGCTTGAGACAGGGAGTCTATGGCTACACCTTC CASSLRQGVYGYTF TRBV5-6 - TRBJ1-2 TRBD1
TGTGCCACCGGCCTGCTCGAAAAACTGTTTTTT CATGLLEKLFF TRBV25-1 - TRBJ1-4 -
TGTGCCAGCAGCTTAGGGGAGACGGCCTACAATGAGCAGTTCTTC CASSLGETAYNEQFF TRBV7-9 - TRBJ2-1 -
TGTGCCAGCAGCAAACCGGGACAGGGGGCGGGGGAGCAGTACTTC CASSKPGQGAGEQYF TRBV7-6 - TRBJ2-7 TRBD1
TGCGCCAGCAGCCAAGATACGGGGGCTAATGAAAAACTGTTTTTT CASSQDTGANEKLFF TRBV4-3 once TRBJ1-4 -
TGTGCCAGCAGCCTTTCGGGAGCGGGATCCCCCTACAATGAGCAGTTCTTC CASSLSGAGSPYNEQFF TRBV5-4 - TRBJ2-1 TRBD2
TGCACCAGCAGCCAAGATGGGGGACAAGGGGGTACTTTCTTT CTSSQDGGQGGTFF TRBV1 - TRBJ1-1 -
TGTGCCAGCAGTGACAATCCGACAGTGAACAATGAGCAGTTCTTC CASSDNPTVNNEQFF TRBV6-4 once TRBJ2-1 -
TGTGCCAGCAGCTTAAGGTCCAGGGGGAACACCGGGGAGCTGTTTTTT CASSLRSRGNTGELFF TRBV7-6 few TRBJ2-2 -
TGTGCCAGCAGCTTAGAAGAATTCGGTCCTCGTGGAAACACCATATATTTT CASSLEEFGPRGNTIYF TRBV7-2 - TRBJ1-3 -
TGTGCCAGCAGTTTAGGGAGGATAGGGGCAAAAGCCGAGCAGTACTTC CASSLGRIGAKAEQYF TRBV27 few TRBJ2-7 -
TGTGCCAGCAGCTCGGGACTCCTCTACAATGAGCAGTTCTTC CASSSGLLYNEQFF TRBV5-8 many TRBJ2-1 -
TGTGCCAGCAGCCTGGGACTAGCGGGATCCTACAATGAGCAGTTCTTC CASSLGLAGSYNEQFF TRBV5-4 - TRBJ2-1 TRBD2
TGTGCCAGCAGCTCCACAGGGGCTCAGGCGAACGAGCAGTACTTC CASSSTGAQANEQYF TRBV5-6 - TRBJ2-7 TRBD1
TGTGCCAGCAGCGCTGGGACTAGCGGGAGTGTAGATACGCAGTATTTT CASSAGTSGSVDTQYF TRBV11-2 once TRBJ2-3 TRBD2
TGTGCCAGCTCCTCCATGGGCGGGGGGGCTACAGATACGCAGTATTTT CASSSMGGGATDTQYF TRBV10-1 - TRBJ2-3 TRBD2
TGTGCCAGCAGCTTAACCCCGCCGGAGTACCAAGAGACCCAGTACTTC CASSLTPPEYQETQYF TRBV7-8 - TRBJ2-5 -
TGTGCCAGCAGTTACTCGACTGATAGCAATCAGCCCCAGCATTTT CASSYSTDSNQPQHF TRBV6-5 - TRBJ1-5 -
TGTGCCAGCAGCGTGCTAGCGGGGTCATCAGATACGCAGTATTTT CASSVLAGSSDTQYF TRBV9 - TRBJ2-3 TRBD2
TGTGCCAGCACCCTAAGCTCCTACGAGCAGTACTTC CASTLSSYEQYF TRBV2 few TRBJ2-7 -
TGTGCCAGCAGCCAAACCGCAACGTTAGCTAACTATGGCTACACCTTC CASSQTATLANYGYTF TRBV4-2 once TRBJ1-2 -
TGTGCCAGTAGTCCCGAGACTGGGTCTGCGAGCGGGGAGCTGTTTTTT CASSPETGSASGELFF TRBV19 - TRBJ2-2 -
TGTGCCAGCAGCACACTCCGGGACCGCACCTACGAGCAGTACTTC CASSTLRDRTYEQYF TRBV11-2 - TRBJ2-7 -
TGTGCCAGCAGCCCCCGACTAGCGGGAGCTGGGAATGAGCAGTTCTTC CASSPRLAGAGNEQFF TRBV14 - TRBJ2-1 TRBD2
TGTGCCATCAGTGAGAGGGGAGTCGGACAGCCCCAGCATTTT CAISERGVGQPQHF TRBV10-3 - TRBJ1-5 -
TGTGCCAGCTCACCACCAAATAATCAGGGGGGAGAGACCCAGTACTTC CASSPPNNQGGETQYF TRBV18 - TRBJ2-5 -